Listed below are T cell receptor beta chains from one sample, sequenced in a study of blood T cell repertoires in COVID-19. The protocol was immunoSEQ multiplex PCR, while the TCRdb copy is restricted to in-frame clones and leaves out a portion. The data hold over 80,000 clones, with around 83% observed a single time. Sequencing used peripheral blood. The source is a woman between 55 and 75 years old with acute or convalescent COVID-19. CDR3s leave out the opening cysteine and the closing phenylalanine or tryptophan. A clone size is listed for some rows: how often the clone was seen (once, few, many), or a class if it is expanded.

J: TRBJ2-3; V: TRBV11-3; size: -; CDR3: ASSLSGSPGADTQY
J: TRBJ1-2; V: TRBV6-5; size: -; CDR3: ASSYLSGISGYT
J: TRBJ2-7; V: TRBV5-1; size: -; CDR3: ASSLQGLFSYEQY
J: TRBJ2-5; V: TRBV7-9; size: -; CDR3: ASSPPFGRTSQETQY
J: TRBJ1-1; V: TRBV28; size: -; CDR3: ASNKAGAEAF
J: TRBJ2-7; V: TRBV2; size: -; CDR3: ASSVRQALYEQY
J: TRBJ2-3; V: TRBV4-1; size: -; CDR3: ASSPGLAGGPDTQY
J: TRBJ1-3; V: TRBV7-6; size: -; CDR3: ASSLVGTGTGNTIY
J: TRBJ2-6; V: TRBV9; size: -; CDR3: ASSSGGSGANVLT
J: TRBJ1-1; V: TRBV18; size: -; CDR3: ASSPGRQGSTEAF
J: TRBJ2-2; V: TRBV5-1; size: -; CDR3: ASSWMTGGGGELF
J: TRBJ1-6; V: TRBV25-1; size: few; CDR3: ATSAGDNSPLH
J: TRBJ1-6; V: TRBV28; size: -; CDR3: ASSPHPGTGGSPLH
J: TRBJ1-2; V: TRBV2; size: -; CDR3: ASGRRRDNYGYT
J: TRBJ2-2; V: TRBV19; size: few; CDR3: ASRGVGGLLGELF
J: TRBJ1-1; V: TRBV2; size: -; CDR3: ASGYTGNTEAF
J: TRBJ2-1; V: TRBV10-3; size: -; CDR3: ASRAQTGEFYNEQF
J: TRBJ1-2; V: TRBV20-1; size: -; CDR3: SASGGINYGYT
J: TRBJ1-1; V: TRBV7-8; size: -; CDR3: ASSLALVALGTEAF
J: TRBJ1-2; V: TRBV4-1; size: -; CDR3: ASSQEAGRDYGYT
J: TRBJ1-5; V: TRBV11-3; size: -; CDR3: ASSLGGTGGSNQPQH
J: TRBJ2-3; V: TRBV6-6; size: -; CDR3: ASSLPTGTGGTDTQY
J: TRBJ2-5; V: TRBV11-2; size: -; CDR3: ASSLIRGLAGPQETQY
J: TRBJ2-5; V: TRBV7-2; size: -; CDR3: ASSSTGRGETQY
J: TRBJ1-2; V: TRBV2; size: -; CDR3: ASSEARGALNGYT
J: TRBJ1-2; V: TRBV6-5; size: -; CDR3: ASSNPGGRGYT
J: TRBJ2-5; V: TRBV9; size: -; CDR3: ASSPQAEGTQY
J: TRBJ2-7; V: TRBV11-2; size: -; CDR3: ASSLVGTPLVRQY